These 25 T cell receptor beta chains came from one sample sequenced in a study of T-cell reconstitution after alpha-beta-depleted transplantation in children (dated by TCRdb to 2015 to 2016). The intended sense of this specimen's time point label: day 60 (about 2 months) after transplantation. The sample's treatment or condition, from its label and the paper: allogeneic hematopoietic cell transplantation with graft depleted of TCRalphabeta T cells and CD19 B cells. Libraries came from PCR. Sequencing took place on an Illumina HiSeq 2500. Molecular barcoding was employed in the preparation of TCR libraries, with unique molecular identifiers being used to normalize TCRbeta repertoire quantification. The public reads were quality trimmed at Q25 with fastp and then assembled into clones with MiXCR by TCRdb, keeping productive beta chains. For every CDR3 protein sequence, its rows merge into one entry that carries the most common genes and DNA. The sample table shows some 5,100 distinct CDR3 sequences, and 7.3% are seen once. The ten most abundant clones make up about 1.8% of the sample.

The sample consisted of PBMCs, mostly from graft donor cells, taken 60 days after TCRalphabeta/CD19-depleted stem cell transplant. These receptors were obtained from a boy less than two years old who had a stem cell transplant for SCID, so the T cells may come from the graft donor.

This clonotype was found many times. The chain couples TRBV16 to TRBJ1-3; possibly TRBD1 for D (6 bases). The CDR3 consists of 17 residues. V lost 3 bases to trimming and J lost 1 base, with 16 bases between them. Germline V lookup: CDR1 KGHSY, CDR2 FQNENV. For the CDR3, the DNA is TGTGCCAGCAGCCACAGGGGAGGAGGGCATTCTGGAAACACCATATATTTT. It translates to CASSHRGGGHSGNTIYF.

This clonotype is classed as medium-sized. The chain is built from TRBV20-1 and TRBJ1-1; D not resolved. CDR1 is DFQATT, CDR2 SNEGSKA, per germline (reference sequence). V shed 3 bases and J shed 0 bases, with 8 bases lying between them. CDR3 length equals 13 residues. CDR3 in amino acids: CSARGGLNTEAFF. CDR3 in DNA: TGCAGTGCTAGGGGCGGCTTGAACACTGAAGCTTTCTTT.

This clonotype rates as medium-sized. The V and J genes are TRBV2 and TRBJ2-2; 7 bases agree with TRBD1. CDR1 is SNHLY, CDR2 FYNNEI, per germline. Trimming removed 8 bases from V and 4 bases from J; junction bases left unmatched: 10. There are 15 residues in the CDR3. The DNA of the CDR3 is TGTGCCAGCTTGATTGACAGGGAGTTCACCGGGGAGCTGTTTTTT. Amino acid sequence: CASLIDREFTGELFF.

The chain has TRBV4-2 and TRBJ1-5; D call uncertain. CDR3 length equals 18 residues. Trimming removed 10 bases at V and 4 bases at J, with 29 bases between. Germline V gene lookup returns CDR1 LGHNA and CDR2 YNFKEQ. The CDR3 sequence is CAMGPGLLWVLGNQPQHF. Written as DNA, the CDR3 is TGTGCCATGGGCCCCGGGCTCCTCTGGGTGCTAGGAAATCAGCCCCAGCATTTT.

This clonotype was seen many times. The V gene is TRBV6-1, the J gene TRBJ2-5, with D uncertain. V was shortened by 2 bases and J by 4 bases, with 11 bases between the two germline ends. Germline V lookup: CDR1 MNHNS, CDR2 SASEGT. The CDR3 loop spans 14 amino acids. The CDR3 here is CASSEQLRPETQYF. The DNA for the CDR3 is TGTGCCAGCAGTGAACAGCTAAGACCAGAGACCCAGTACTTC.

This clonotype was seen many times. The rearrangement joins TRBV5-6 to TRBJ2-5; 11 positions agree with TRBD2. Trimming removed 0 bases from V and 3 bases from J; junction bases left unmatched: 13. Looked up from germline, CDR1 is SGHDT and CDR2 is YYEEEE. This CDR3 has 19 residues. CDR3 nucleotides: TGTGCCAGCAGCTTGGTGTCGGTGTGGGCTAGCGGGGGGAAAGAGACCCAGTACTTC. It is translated as CASSLVSVWASGGKETQYF.

The sample holds one count of this clonotype. Here the CDR3 reads CSVAWLSTDTQYF. The CDR3 region has the DNA TGCAGCGTTGCCTGGCTTAGCACAGATACGCAGTATTTT. The chain employs TRBV29-1 and TRBJ2-3; D gene ambiguous. Germline V gene data show CDR1 as SQVTM and CDR2 as ANQGSEA. The CDR3 has 13 residues. V lost 4 bases, J lost 0 bases, and 8 bases lay in between.

This clonotype was counted many times. This chain uses TRBV19 with TRBJ2-5; a possible D gene is TRBD1 (5 bases). The CDR3 spans 16 residues. Trimming left V 6 bases short and J 2 bases short, with 19 bases between. Germline V gene sequence: CDR1 LNHDA, CDR2 SQIVND (reference sequence). The CDR3 DNA is TGTGCCAGTAGGCGGCAGGGTAGAAGGGGTCAAGAGACCCAGTACTTC. Protein sequence: CASRRQGRRGQETQYF.

This clonotype was counted at least ten times. The gene calls are TRBV27 and TRBJ1-5; no clear D gene. Trimming cost V 5 bases and J 5 bases, with 10 bases left between them. CDR1 is MNHEY, CDR2 SMNVEV, per germline (reference sequence). The CDR3 spans 13 residues. The DNA for the CDR3 is TGTGCCAGCAGTGGAGGGTCCGATCAGCCCCAGCATTTT. It translates to CASSGGSDQPQHF.

At least ten counts were recorded for this clonotype. CDR3 protein: CASSNSVKYSGNTIYF. CDR3 coding DNA: TGTGCCAGCAGCAACTCAGTGAAATACTCTGGAAACACCATATATTTT. The V gene is TRBV9, the J gene TRBJ1-3, with D unresolved. Germline V gives CDR1 SGDLS, CDR2 YYNGEE. CDR3 length: 16 residues. Trimming removed 4 bases at V and 0 bases at J, with 14 bases between.

By sample share, this clonotype is medium-sized. Because the CDR3's place on the DNA is in doubt, the DNA is left out and the CDR3 is given as listed by TCRdb. CDR3 sequence: CASSSSTGMNTEAFF. The chain combines TRBV12-3 or TRBV12-4 with TRBJ1-1; TRBD1 is taken as the D call from the table, unchecked against the DNA. The length of the CDR3 is 15 amino acids, counting both ends.

This clonotype was detected ten times or more. The chain recombines TRBV14 with TRBJ2-3; TRBD1 matches 8 bases. The CDR3 is 18 amino acids. Germline V gene lookup returns CDR1 SGHDN and CDR2 FVKESK. J was trimmed by 5 bases and V by 0 bases; bases with no gene match: 13. The CDR3 DNA sequence: TGTGCCAGCAGCCAAGACCCCAAAACAGGGGGATGGGGAGATACGCAGTATTTT. Its protein is CASSQDPKTGGWGDTQYF.

This clonotype has a count of ten or more. The gene calls are TRBV6-6 and TRBJ1-1; no clear D gene. CDR3 size: 10 residues. Germline V gene lookup returns CDR1 MNHNY and CDR2 SVGAGI (reference sequence). V dropped 6 bases and J dropped 6 bases, with 5 bases sitting between them. The CDR3 DNA sequence: TGTGCCAGCAGCGGGGCTGAAGCTTTCTTT. Translating gives CASSGAEAFF.

This rearrangement joins TRBV3-1 to TRBJ2-1, with a weak D call TRBD1 (5 bases). This CDR3 comprises 17 residues. Germline CDR1 LGHDT, CDR2 YNNKEL (reference sequence). Trimming took 8 bases from V and 3 from J, leaving 23 bases between them. The CDR3 nucleotides read TGTGCCAGCTCCAAGCAGGTCCCGCGGACACACTACAATGAGCAGTTCTTC. Residues: CASSKQVPRTHYNEQFF.

Within the sample, this clonotype is medium-sized. The rearrangement uses TRBV7-3 and TRBJ2-1; 9 nucleotides match TRBD1. The CDR3 totals 15 residues. J gave up 3 bases and V 1 base, and 1 base lay outside the gene matches. Germline values: CDR1 SGHTA, CDR2 FQGTGA. CDR3 DNA: TGTGCCAGCAGCTTAAGACAGGGGGGCTACAATGAGCAGTTCTTC. The encoded protein is CASSLRQGGYNEQFF.

This clonotype qualifies as medium-sized. The gene calls are TRBV25-1 and TRBJ2-5; D gene unclear. The CDR3 loop spans 14 amino acids. Germline CDR1 MGHDK, CDR2 SYGVNS. V lost 2 bases, J lost 1 base, and 8 bases lay in between. CDR3 nucleotide sequence: TGTGCCAGCAGTGAAAAAATGGCCCAAGAGACCCAGTACTTC. Translating it yields CASSEKMAQETQYF.

In its sample, this clonotype ranks as medium-sized (0.01 to 0.1%). The chain joins TRBV6-5 to TRBJ1-2, with 10 bases fitting TRBD1. This CDR3 has 16 residues. V gave up 4 bases and J gave up 4 bases; unmatched junction bases: 9. The germline CDR1 and CDR2 sequences are MNHEY and SVGAGI. CDR3 in DNA: TGTGCCAGCAGTTTTTCGGGACAGGGGACTCCCTATGGCTACACCTTC. Encoded protein: CASSFSGQGTPYGYTF.

This clonotype was counted at least ten times. J is TRBJ2-7 and V is TRBV7-3; the match to TRBD2 covers 9 bases. The ends lost 2 bases at V and 5 bases at J; junction bases unmatched: 10. Germline V gene lookup returns CDR1 SGHTA and CDR2 FQGTGA. CDR3 length: 16 amino acids. The CDR3 loop is CASSLGRASGVHEQYF. CDR3 nucleotides: TGTGCCAGCAGCTTAGGGCGGGCTAGCGGGGTCCACGAGCAGTACTTC.

In its sample, this clonotype is medium-sized (0.01 to 0.1%). The chain joins TRBV6-5 to TRBJ2-2; D gene unclear. Germline V gene data show CDR1 as MNHEY and CDR2 as SVGAGI. This CDR3 contains 14 residues. Trimming removed 2 bases at V and 1 base at J, with 5 bases between. CDR3 loop: CASSYARNTGELFF. The CDR3 DNA reads TGTGCCAGCAGTTACGCCAGGAACACCGGGGAGCTGTTTTTT.

This clonotype was seen repeatedly, ten times or more. The chain employs TRBV5-1 and TRBJ2-3; 10 nucleotides align to TRBD1. The CDR3 runs 16 residues. V lost 7 bases to trimming and J lost 0 bases; unmatched junction nucleotides: 8. Germline V gene data show CDR1 as SGHRS and CDR2 as YFSETQ. The CDR3 region is CASGRDRGLSTDTQYF. The CDR3 DNA reads as TGCGCCAGCGGTCGGGACAGGGGCCTTAGCACAGATACGCAGTATTTT.

Sample share makes this clonotype medium-sized. The chain couples TRBV5-6 to TRBJ2-2; 7 bases are a match to TRBD1. This CDR3 is built from 18 residues. V dropped 5 bases and J dropped 0; count of bases not matched to a gene: 13. In germline, CDR1 is SGHDT, CDR2 YYEEEE. CDR3 sequence (DNA): TGTGCCAGCAGTCCGGCCCCGGGACAGAGGTCGAACACCGGGGAGCTGTTTTTT. Translating it yields CASSPAPGQRSNTGELFF.

By share, this clonotype counts as medium-sized. The chain has TRBV10-3 and TRBJ1-4; no clear D. The germline V and J ends were trimmed by 6 bases and 8 bases, with 13 bases remaining between them. CDR3 length: 13 residues. The germline CDR1 and CDR2 sequences are ENHRY and SYGVKD. The DNA for the CDR3 is TGTGCCATCAGGGACCCTGTGGAGGAAAAACTGTTTTTT. Amino acids: CAIRDPVEEKLFF.

The table lists this clonotype with many counts. This chain uses TRBV6-6 with TRBJ2-7, with unresolved D. The CDR3 loop spans 11 amino acids. Per the germline V gene, CDR1 is MNHNY and CDR2 is SVGAGI (reference sequence). V lost 8 bases and J lost 5, with 10 bases in between. For the CDR3, the DNA is TGTGCCAGCGGCCGGGCGCACGAGCAGTACTTC. Protein: CASGRAHEQYF.

This clonotype has at least ten counts. The CDR3, as DNA: TGTGCCAGCAGCCAAGATCGGGGACTGTACACAGATACGCAGTATTTT. It is translated as CASSQDRGLYTDTQYF. V and J are TRBV14 and TRBJ2-3; D perhaps matches TRBD2 (6 bases). This CDR3 has 16 amino acids. From germline, CDR1 is SGHDN and CDR2 FVKESK. Between the trimmed V and J ends, which lost 0 bases and 2 bases, there was a span of 12 bases.

This clonotype was picked up many times. The chain employs TRBV3-1 and TRBJ2-3; D unresolved. Trimming shortened V by 0 bases and J by 8 bases, and 9 bases separated the two germline ends. This CDR3 is 13 amino acids long. Germline CDR1 LGHDT, CDR2 YNNKEL (reference sequence). The CDR3 protein is CASSQDFKGTQYF. CDR3 DNA: TGTGCCAGCAGCCAAGATTTCAAAGGTACGCAGTATTTT.